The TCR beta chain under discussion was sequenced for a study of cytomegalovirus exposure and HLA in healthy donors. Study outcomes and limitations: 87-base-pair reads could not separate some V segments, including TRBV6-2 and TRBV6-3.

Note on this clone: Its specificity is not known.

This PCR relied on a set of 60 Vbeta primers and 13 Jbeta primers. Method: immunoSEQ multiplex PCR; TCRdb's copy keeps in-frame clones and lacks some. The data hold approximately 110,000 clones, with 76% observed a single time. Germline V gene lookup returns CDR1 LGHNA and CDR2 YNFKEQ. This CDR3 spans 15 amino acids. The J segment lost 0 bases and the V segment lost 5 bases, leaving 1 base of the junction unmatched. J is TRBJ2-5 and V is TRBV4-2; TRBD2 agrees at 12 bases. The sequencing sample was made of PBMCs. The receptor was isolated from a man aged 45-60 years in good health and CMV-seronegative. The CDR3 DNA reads TGTGCCAGCAGCAGACTAGCGGGGGACCAAGAGACCCAGTACTTC. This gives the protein CASSRLAGDQETQYF.